These 10 T cell receptor beta chains share one sample of origin, sequenced in a study of T-cell memory formation after mild COVID-19. MiXCR, applied by TCRdb to the 5' RACE reads, yields one record per CDR3 protein. The sample lists 300,000 to 400,000 distinct CDR3 sequences; approximately 27% were seen once. The specimen was PBMCs or a T cell subset sorted from them (not recorded which). The source is an adult woman who had mild COVID-19 (a few samples of this study predate the infection). Cell type and time point are not known.

The table lists this clonotype with a few counts. The V gene is TRBV4-3, the J gene TRBJ1-1, with unresolved D. V dropped 4 bases and J dropped 3 bases, with 18 bases sitting between them. Germline values: CDR1 LGHNA, CDR2 YSLEER. This CDR3 is 16 amino acids long. Here the CDR3 reads CASSLYLGSQDTEAFF. The CDR3 DNA sequence: TGCGCCAGCAGCCTTTATCTTGGATCCCAGGACACTGAAGCTTTCTTT.

This clonotype has just a few counts. The chain carries TRBV28 and TRBJ1-4, with D unclear. Germline CDR1 and CDR2: MDHEN and SYDVKM. Trimming removed 7 bases at V and 10 bases at J, with 13 bases between. The CDR3 runs to 12 residues. The CDR3 reads CASTPGSRKLFF. The CDR3 DNA follows: TGTGCCAGCACTCCCGGGAGCCGAAAACTGTTTTTT. Combining the CDR3 with reference TRBV28 and TRBJ1-4 gives the whole variable domain DVKVTQSSRYLVKRTGEKVFLECVQDMDHENMFWYRQDPGLGLRLIYFSYDVKMKEKGDIPEGYSVSREKKERFSLILESASTNQTSMYLCASTPGSRKLFFGSGTQLSVL.

The sample holds a few counts of this clonotype. The chain recombines TRBV30 with TRBJ2-1; 8 bases align to TRBD2. V lost 4 bases, J lost 9 bases, and 17 bases stayed unmatched. CDR3 length equals 16 residues. The germline V gene has CDR1 GTSNPN and CDR2 SVGIG (reference sequence). The CDR3 here is CAWTGAGGRTRGEQFF. CDR3 bases: TGTGCCTGGACTGGAGCTGGCGGGAGGACCCGGGGTGAGCAGTTCTTC.

This clonotype was observed a handful of times. The V and J genes are TRBV11-2 and TRBJ2-3; D might be TRBD2 (6 bases). V dropped 6 bases and J dropped 2 bases, with 21 bases sitting between them. The CDR3 covers 17 residues. CDR1 and CDR2 (germline): SGHAT, FQNNGV. Written as DNA, the CDR3 is TGTGCCAGCAGTCCCTACCCTCGGGACTGGCCCACAGATACGCAGTATTTT. Its protein is CASSPYPRDWPTDTQYF.

This clonotype was seen only a few times. The J gene is TRBJ1-5, the V gene TRBV30; TRBD1 might be the D (5 bases). The germline gives CDR1 GTSNPN, CDR2 SVGIG (reference sequence). Trimming cost V 5 bases and J 4 bases, with 12 bases left between them. CDR3 length: 13 residues. CDR3 loop: CAWGRGPNQPQHF. CDR3 nucleotide sequence: TGTGCCTGGGGGAGGGGCCCTAATCAGCCCCAGCATTTT.

The sample holds a few counts of this clonotype. The V gene is TRBV30, the J gene TRBJ1-2; D possibly corresponds to TRBD1 (5 bases). Germline loops: CDR1 GTSNPN, CDR2 SVGIG (reference sequence). The V end was cut by 5 bases, the J end by 10 bases, with 14 bases between. The CDR3 spans 11 residues. CDR3 residues: CAWDWGSDYTF. The CDR3 DNA reads as TGTGCCTGGGACTGGGGCAGTGACTACACCTTC.

The rearrangement joins TRBV11-2 to TRBJ1-6; 8 nucleotides agree with TRBD1. The germline V gene has CDR1 SGHAT and CDR2 FQNNGV. J lost 11 bases, V lost 1 base, and 4 bases had no gene match. CDR3 length: 14 residues. CDR3 loop: CASSLGTGITPLHF. CDR3 DNA: TGTGCCAGCAGCTTAGGGACAGGGATTACACCCCTCCACTTT.

V usage is TRBV20-1 and J usage is TRBJ2-3; 7 bases agree with TRBD2. The CDR3 contains 13 residues. CDR1 and CDR2 (germline): DFQATT, SNEGSKA (reference sequence). V was pared by 6 bases and J by 2 bases, with 5 bases of the junction left unmatched. The CDR3 DNA is TGCAGTGCAGGCGGGACTACCACAGATACGCAGTATTTT. It encodes CSAGGTTTDTQYF.

Only a few counts were recorded for this clonotype. J is TRBJ1-5 and V is TRBV18; 7 bases map to TRBD1. The length of the CDR3 is 16 residues. Germline V gives CDR1 KGHSH, CDR2 LQKENI. Germline trimming cut 3 bases from V and 0 bases from J; bases unmatched to any gene: 5. CDR3: CASSPRGPYSNQPQHF. CDR3 coding DNA: TGTGCCAGCTCACCGAGGGGGCCTTATAGCAATCAGCCCCAGCATTTT.

This chain links TRBV5-5 with TRBJ2-2, with D possibly called TRBD1 or TRBD2 (5 bases each). From germline, CDR1 is SGHKS and CDR2 YYEKEE (reference sequence). With 5 bases removed from V and 4 bases from J, the gap between germline ends came to 18 bases. CDR3 length: 16 residues. CDR3 loop: CASSLGPRDVTGELFF. The CDR3 DNA is TGTGCCAGCAGTCTGGGGCCACGGGACGTCACCGGGGAGCTGTTTTTT.